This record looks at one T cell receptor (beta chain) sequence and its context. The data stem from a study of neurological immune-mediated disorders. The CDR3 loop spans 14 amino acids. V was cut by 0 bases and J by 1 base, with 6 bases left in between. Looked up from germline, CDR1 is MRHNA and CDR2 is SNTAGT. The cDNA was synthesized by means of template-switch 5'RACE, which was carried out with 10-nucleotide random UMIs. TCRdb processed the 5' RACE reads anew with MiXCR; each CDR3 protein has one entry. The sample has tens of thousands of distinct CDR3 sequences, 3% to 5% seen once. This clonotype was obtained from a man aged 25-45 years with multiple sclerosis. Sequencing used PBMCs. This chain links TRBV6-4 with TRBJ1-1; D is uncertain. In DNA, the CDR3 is TGTGCCAGCAGTGACTCGGAGGAGAACACTGAAGCTTTCTTT. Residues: CASSDSEENTEAFF.